This T cell receptor beta chain was sequenced during a study of response to subunit inactivated influenza vaccine. Whole-study results and caveats: With each seasonal influenza vaccination, the authors suggested, few new T cells are recruited.

One entry per CDR3 protein, called by TCRdb with MiXCR from the RT-PCR reads. The top ten hold roughly 11% of the sample, which has more than 600,000 distinct CDR3 sequences, around a sixth seen once. Trimming shortened V by 4 bases and J by 0 bases, and 6 bases separated the two germline ends. This CDR3 region has 13 residues. Germline V CDR1 and CDR2: DFQATT, SNEGSKA (reference sequence). This clonotype appeared a few times. Its antigen is undetermined. V and J are TRBV20-1 and TRBJ2-2, with D unclear. This receptor was taken from a man aged 45-60 years who received an inactivated influenza vaccine. The sequenced sample was PBMCs from blood, obtained more than 4 days after vaccination. The CDR3 region is CSANAANTGELFF. CDR3 coding DNA: TGCAGTGCTAATGCAGCGAACACCGGGGAGCTGTTTTTT.